This T cell receptor (beta chain) was recovered during a study of cytomegalovirus exposure and HLA in healthy donors. Germline CDR1 reads MNHNS; CDR2 reads SASEGT. The CDR3 is made up of 16 amino acids. V lost 1 base and J 6 bases, leaving 15 bases between the germline ends. The PCR used 60 Vbeta and 13 Jbeta primers. Generated by immunoSEQ multiplex PCR, the TCRdb table keeps only in-frame clones and is missing some. The repertoire holds 130,000 to 150,000 clones, with over 75% as singletons. Points on this clone: The antigen is unknown.

Healthy bone marrow donors made up the cohort. Study-level results: Later genetic work tied a missense DCLRE1C variant to beta-chain V and J trimming. A later analysis found that most CMV-associated TCR beta chains appeared HLA-restricted. Listed as cytomegalovirus-associated were 150 to 200 TCR beta chains.

The sequence derives from a male donor in good health and CMV-seronegative. Sequencing input: PBMCs. The gene calls are TRBV6-1 and TRBJ2-2, with D possibly TRBD1 on 5 matching bases. CDR3 region: CASSEGSTGIPGELFF. The CDR3 DNA follows: TGTGCCAGCAGTGAAGGTAGTACAGGAATACCCGGGGAGCTGTTTTTT.